These 14 T cell receptor beta chains were all obtained from the same sample, sequenced in a study of long-term antiretroviral therapy in people with HIV. Assay version v3.0 of immunoSEQ was used, and it was run at survey level. Sequencing used immunoSEQ multiplex PCR; TCRdb keeps in-frame clones, though not all of them. The table shows tens of thousands of clones, with 80% to 95% occurring only once. This material consisted of unsorted PBMCs, taken 3.1 years after starting antiretroviral therapy. The receptor set was obtained from a man between 18 and 35 years old with HIV.

In this sample, this clone turned up once. This chain uses TRBV18 with TRBJ2-3; D not resolved. The CDR3 totals 15 residues. Germline V gene sequence: CDR1 KGHSH, CDR2 LQKENI. V was trimmed by 2 bases and J by 1 base, leaving 10 bases between them. The CDR3: CASSPITSGTDTQYF. CDR3 bases: TGTGCCAGCTCACCAATAACCTCTGGCACAGATACGCAGTATTTT.

The chain links TRBV18 to TRBJ2-4, with D possibly matching TRBD2 (5 bases). The germline V gene has CDR1 KGHSH and CDR2 LQKENI. The V and J ends lost 3 bases and 0 bases respectively, with 15 bases between them. The CDR3 spans 17 residues. DNA of the CDR3: TGTGCCAGCTCACCCACTCTAGCAAACAAAGCCAAAAACATTCAGTACTTC. It codes for CASSPTLANKAKNIQYF.

The V and J genes are TRBV15 and TRBJ1-5, with D uncertain. The length of the CDR3 is 14 residues. Trimming removed 1 base from V and 1 base from J, with 5 bases in between. Germline CDR1 is LNHNV and CDR2 is YYDKDF (reference sequence). The CDR3 here is CATSRVESNQPQHF. The CDR3 DNA reads TGTGCCACCAGCAGAGTGGAAAGCAATCAGCCCCAGCATTTT.

The chain employs TRBV29-1 and TRBJ1-4; 7 positions agree with TRBD1. The CDR3 is 15 amino acids. CDR1 and CDR2 from the germline V gene are SQVTM and ANQGSEA. Trimming at V came to 4 bases and at J to 8 bases, leaving 13 bases not matched to a gene. CDR3 loop: CSVVYAGTATEKLFF. The CDR3, as DNA: TGCAGCGTTGTTTACGCCGGGACAGCTACCGAAAAACTGTTTTTT. The full variable domain, its missing parts supplied by reference TRBV29-1 and TRBJ1-4, is SAVISQKPSRDICQRGTSLTIQCQVDSQVTMMFWYRQQPGQSLTLIATANQGSEATYESGFVIDKFPISRPNLTFSTLTVSNMSPEDSSIYLCSVVYAGTATEKLFFGSGTQLSVL.

This rearrangement joins TRBV13 to TRBJ1-2; TRBD1 aligns across 10 bases. The CDR3 has 15 amino acids. Germline loops: CDR1 PRHDT, CDR2 FYEKMQ (reference sequence). The V gene end was trimmed by 4 bases and the J gene end by 3 bases; junction bases not matched to a gene: 5. The CDR3 DNA is TGTGCCAGCAGCTACTCCGGGACAGGGGACTATGGCTACACCTTC. Its protein is CASSYSGTGDYGYTF.

The chain recombines TRBV27 with TRBJ2-7, with 9 bases that match TRBD2. The CDR3 is 14 residues long. Germline V gene sequence: CDR1 MNHEY, CDR2 SMNVEV (reference sequence). With V trimmed by 8 bases and J by 5 bases, 10 bases remained unmatched. CDR3 nucleotides: TGTGCCAGCGCGATAGGGACTAGCATCCACGAGCAGTACTTC. This translates into CASAIGTSIHEQYF.

This chain connects TRBV30 to TRBJ1-2, with TRBD1 as a possible D gene (5 bases). The CDR3 loop spans 15 amino acids. CDR1 and CDR2 (germline): GTSNPN, SVGIG (reference sequence). With 0 bases removed from V and 8 bases from J, the gap between germline ends came to 19 bases. The CDR3 sequence: CAWSVNFREVEGYTF. The CDR3 DNA is TGTGCCTGGAGTGTAAACTTCAGGGAGGTAGAGGGCTACACCTTC.

The rearrangement links TRBV27 to TRBJ1-4; no clear D gene. V was clipped by 2 bases and J by 14 bases, with 18 bases between them. The CDR3 extends over 14 amino acids. Germline CDR1 is MNHEY and CDR2 is SMNVEV (reference sequence). DNA of the CDR3: TGTGCCAGCAGTTTAGAGGCATCCCCCTCAGTCCTGTTTTTT. This sequence encodes CASSLEASPSVLFF.

The J gene is TRBJ2-7, the V gene TRBV4-3; 7 bases match TRBD1. The length of the CDR3 is 13 residues. Germline V CDR1 and CDR2: LGHNA, YSLEER. The junction had 5 bases not matched to a gene; V was cut back by 7 bases and J by 2 bases. The CDR3 protein is CASNRDSTYEQYF. CDR3 bases: TGCGCCAGCAACCGGGACAGTACCTACGAGCAGTACTTC.

The V and J genes are TRBV7-2 and TRBJ1-4, with TRBD1 identical over 9 bases. V shed 5 bases and J 8 bases; nucleotides not matched to a gene: 6. The CDR3 is 14 residues long. Germline assignment: CDR1 SGHTA and CDR2 FQGNSA. CDR3 coding DNA: TGTGCCAGCAGCACGGGACAGGGTAGCGAAAAACTGTTTTTT. Residues: CASSTGQGSEKLFF.

This rearrangement joins TRBV19 to TRBJ1-2, with a possible D match to TRBD1 (6 bases). V was clipped by 7 bases and J by 6 bases, with 18 bases between them. Germline V lookup: CDR1 LNHDA, CDR2 SQIVND (reference sequence). CDR3 length: 14 amino acids. The chain's CDR3 is CASIHRGRGDGYTF. The CDR3 DNA is TGTGCCAGTATCCATAGGGGCAGGGGAGATGGCTACACCTTC.

The V gene is TRBV12-5, the J gene TRBJ1-6, with D possibly TRBD1 on 5 matching bases. The CDR3 is made up of 18 amino acids. CDR1 and CDR2 (germline): LGHNT, FRNRAP. Trimming removed 2 bases at V and 9 bases at J, with 23 bases between. The CDR3 nucleotides are TGTGCTAGTGGTTTGATTTTAAGCGGGATGAGTGGGGGTTCACCCCTCCACTTT. It translates to CASGLILSGMSGGSPLHF.

The chain has TRBV7-6 and TRBJ2-1; no firm D call. In germline, CDR1 is SGHVS, CDR2 FNYEAQ. Trimming left V 5 bases short and J 8 bases short, with 13 bases between. The CDR3 loop spans 13 amino acids. CDR3 sequence reads: CASSPQRKHEQFF. CDR3 nucleotides: TGTGCCAGCAGCCCCCAACGGAAGCATGAGCAGTTCTTC.

The J gene is TRBJ2-1, the V gene TRBV5-1; possibly TRBD2 for D (6 bases). The CDR3 length is 15 residues. Per the germline V gene, CDR1 is SGHRS and CDR2 is YFSETQ. V was cut by 6 bases and J by 5 bases, with 18 bases left in between. The DNA of the CDR3 is TGCGCCAGCATGGGACTGGGGTCGATCGACAATGAGCAGTTCTTC. Its protein product is CASMGLGSIDNEQFF.